What follows are 27 T cell receptor beta chains derived from one specimen sequenced in a study of blood T cell repertoires in COVID-19. The assay was immunoSEQ multiplex PCR, and TCRdb's table has in-frame clones only and misses some. In the table there are 250,000 to 350,000 clones, roughly 88% of which are singletons. The sample comprised PBMCs or T cells enriched from blood (not recorded which). The source of these receptors is a woman under 40 who had recovered from COVID-19.

The chain is built from TRBV7-2 and TRBJ2-5; TRBD2 is a possible D gene (6 bases). Trimming stripped 1 base from V and 2 bases from J, with 14 bases between. The CDR3 is made up of 16 amino acids. Germline-derived CDR1 and CDR2 are SGHTA and FQGNSA. Here the CDR3 reads CASSLGLWAGQETQYF. The CDR3 nucleotides read TGTGCCAGCAGCTTAGGGTTGTGGGCGGGGCAAGAGACCCAGTACTTC.

The rearrangement links TRBV28 to TRBJ2-7, with D perhaps matching TRBD1 (5 bases). The CDR3 is made up of 15 amino acids. Germline loops: CDR1 MDHEN, CDR2 SYDVKM. Trimming cost V 3 bases and J 2 bases, with 14 bases left between them. CDR3 nucleotides: TGTGCCAGCAGTTTGATCCAGGGTCCCCCCTACGAGCAGTACTTC. It yields the protein CASSLIQGPPYEQYF.

This chain joins TRBV4-2 and TRBJ2-5; 7 bases are a match to TRBD2. Trimming removed 1 base from V and 5 bases from J; junction bases left unmatched: 10. The CDR3 runs 16 residues. Germline V gene data show CDR1 as LGHNA and CDR2 as YNFKEQ. In DNA, the CDR3 is TGTGCCAGCAGCCAAGCGTCGGCAGTTAGCGGGGAGACCCAGTACTTC. Protein product: CASSQASAVSGETQYF.

This clone was counted a few times. This chain joins TRBV10-3 and TRBJ1-5; weak D call: TRBD1 (6 bases). This CDR3 region has 18 residues. V lost 4 bases to trimming and J lost 4 bases, with 23 bases between them. CDR1 and CDR2 (germline): ENHRY, SYGVKD. For the CDR3, the DNA is TGTGCCATCAGTGGGACCCACTTAGGGGGGGTAGATAATCAGCCCCAGCATTTT. This sequence encodes CAISGTHLGGVDNQPQHF.

The CDR3, as DNA: TGTGCCAGCAGCCGAGGGGGCGGTAATAGCAATCAGCCCCAGCATTTT. This gives the protein CASSRGGGNSNQPQHF. V usage is TRBV7-9 and J usage is TRBJ1-5; the match to TRBD1 covers 7 bases. The CDR3 extends over 16 amino acids. V shed 5 bases and J 0 bases; nucleotides not matched to a gene: 7. Per germline, CDR1 SEHNR and CDR2 FQNEAQ (reference sequence).

The chain links TRBV5-1 to TRBJ1-2; 7 positions agree with TRBD1. Germline CDR1 reads SGHRS; CDR2 reads YFSETQ. The V gene end was trimmed by 4 bases and the J gene end by 0 bases; junction bases not matched to a gene: 3. This CDR3 contains 14 residues. The CDR3 region has the DNA TGCGCCAGCAGCGACGGGACAGCTAACTATGGCTACACCTTC. Its protein product is CASSDGTANYGYTF.

The chain recombines TRBV15 with TRBJ2-5; D perhaps matches TRBD2 (7 bases). The germline V gene has CDR1 LNHNV and CDR2 YYDKDF (reference sequence). The CDR3 has 16 amino acids. The ends were cut back, 9 bases at V and 4 bases at J, with 24 bases in the middle. CDR3 sequence (DNA): TGTGCCACTGGGGGCCTAGAGGGAGGGCCACGAGAGACCCAGTACTTC. It is translated as CATGGLEGGPRETQYF.

This sequence joins TRBV6-1 and TRBJ2-5, with D perhaps matching TRBD1 (5 bases). V was pared by 2 bases and J by 1 base, with 11 bases between. CDR3 length equals 15 residues. Per the germline V gene, CDR1 is MNHNS and CDR2 is SASEGT. The CDR3: CASSENPGRQETQYF. In DNA, the CDR3 is TGTGCCAGCAGTGAAAACCCAGGGCGCCAAGAGACCCAGTACTTC.

As for this clone: Other nucleotide sequences in the sample specify the same CDR3. This CDR3 reads CASSLGRGNTEAFF. In DNA, the CDR3 is TGTGCCAGCAGCTTAGGACGCGGGAACACTGAAGCTTTCTTT. V is TRBV11-3 and J is TRBJ1-1; no clear D. The CDR3 is 14 residues long. Trimming removed 1 base at V and 1 base at J, with 7 bases between. Germline CDR1 and CDR2: SGHNT and YENEEA.

The chain employs TRBV18 and TRBJ2-1; 9 bases align to TRBD2. In germline, CDR1 is KGHSH, CDR2 LQKENI. Unmatched junction bases numbered 17, after V lost 3 bases and J lost 8 bases. The CDR3 extends over 18 amino acids. The CDR3 loop reads CASSPGVAGGPSSDEQFF. The CDR3 DNA reads TGTGCCAGCTCACCTGGAGTTGCGGGAGGGCCCTCTTCGGATGAGCAGTTCTTC.

The J gene is TRBJ2-7, the V gene TRBV6-5; tentative D call: TRBD2 (5 bases). Trimming removed 7 bases from V and 3 bases from J, with 13 bases in between. CDR3 length: 13 amino acids. CDR1 and CDR2 from the germline V gene are MNHEY and SVGAGI. The CDR3 spells CASNGEFGYEQYF. The CDR3 DNA reads as TGTGCCAGCAATGGGGAGTTCGGCTACGAGCAGTACTTC.

This clone was detected only once. The chain links TRBV24-1 to TRBJ2-7; D perhaps matches TRBD1 (7 bases). V lost 4 bases and J lost 7, with 16 bases in between. Germline values: CDR1 KGHDR, CDR2 SFDVKD. The CDR3 runs to 14 residues. The chain's CDR3 is CATSEAGGLREQYF. CDR3 in DNA: TGTGCCACCAGTGAGGCAGGGGGACTGCGGGAGCAGTACTTC.

The gene calls are TRBV29-1 and TRBJ2-7; 10 bases map to TRBD2. The CDR3 is made up of 14 amino acids. CDR1 and CDR2 from the germline V gene are SQVTM and ANQGSEA. The V segment lost 1 base and the J segment 3 bases; nucleotides outside the gene matches: 3. The CDR3 loop is CSVEGLAGVYEQYF. Here the CDR3 DNA reads TGCAGCGTTGAAGGTCTAGCGGGAGTCTACGAGCAGTACTTC.

V usage is TRBV11-2 and J usage is TRBJ2-7; 7 bases fit TRBD1. The CDR3 covers 17 residues. Germline V gives CDR1 SGHAT, CDR2 FQNNGV. Trimming took 5 bases from V and 2 from J; bases not matched to a gene: 15. The chain's CDR3 is CASSPGQWDSRTYEQYF. For the CDR3, the DNA is TGTGCCAGCAGCCCAGGACAGTGGGACAGCCGAACCTACGAGCAGTACTTC.

This clone was seen once. CDR3 protein: CASSLAGQGEAGYTF. CDR3 coding DNA: TGCGCCAGCAGCTTGGCTGGCCAGGGGGAGGCTGGCTACACCTTC. This chain joins TRBV5-1 and TRBJ1-2, with 7 positions matching TRBD1. With 0 bases clipped from V and 7 bases from J, the junction kept 9 bases outside the gene matches. Per the germline V gene, CDR1 is SGHRS and CDR2 is YFSETQ. The CDR3 is 15 residues long.

V and J are TRBV28 and TRBJ2-7, with 7 bases aligning to TRBD2. V was clipped by 3 bases and J by 3 bases; unmatched bases: 8. This CDR3 region has 15 residues. CDR1 and CDR2 from the germline V gene are MDHEN and SYDVKM. The CDR3 is CASSLGGSSNYEQYF. CDR3 DNA: TGTGCCAGCAGTTTGGGGGGGTCTTCCAACTACGAGCAGTACTTC. The variable domain in full, with the rest retrieved from reference TRBV28 and TRBJ2-7, is DVKVTQSSRYLVKRTGEKVFLECVQDMDHENMFWYRQDPGLGLRLIYFSYDVKMKEKGDIPEGYSVSREKKERFSLILESASTNQTSMYLCASSLGGSSNYEQYFGPGTRLTVT.

V is TRBV19 and J is TRBJ2-3; TRBD1 is a possible D gene (6 bases). V shed 3 bases and J shed 5 bases, with 30 bases lying between them. This CDR3 spans 20 amino acids. The germline V gene encodes CDR1 LNHDA and CDR2 SQIVND (reference sequence). The DNA of the CDR3 is TGTGCCAGTAGTATCTGGAGTATGTCCCAAAGGGAACAGGGTAGAGATACGCAGTATTTT. It is translated as CASSIWSMSQREQGRDTQYF.

This sequence joins TRBV5-6 and TRBJ2-6; D gene unclear. In germline, CDR1 is SGHDT, CDR2 YYEEEE. V dropped 5 bases and J dropped 0 bases, with 9 bases sitting between them. This CDR3 region has 15 residues. Here the CDR3 reads CASRMLASGANVLTF. As DNA, the CDR3 is TGTGCCAGCAGAATGCTGGCCTCTGGGGCCAACGTCCTGACTTTC.

This chain uses TRBV10-3 with TRBJ1-6; possibly TRBD1 for D (5 bases). Germline V gene lookup returns CDR1 ENHRY and CDR2 SYGVKD. The CDR3 loop spans 16 amino acids. V lost 1 base and J 6 bases, leaving 13 bases between the germline ends. The CDR3 protein is CAISEFELGLNSPLHF. CDR3 coding DNA: TGTGCCATCAGTGAGTTCGAGCTGGGGCTTAATTCACCCCTCCACTTT.

This chain uses TRBV11-2 with TRBJ2-3; 8 bases are a match to TRBD2. Germline values: CDR1 SGHAT, CDR2 FQNNGV. The CDR3 sequence is 16 residues long. V lost 0 bases to trimming and J lost 5 bases; unmatched junction nucleotides: 7. The chain's CDR3 is CASSLDHGRAQDTQYF. CDR3 bases: TGTGCCAGCAGCTTAGATCACGGGAGGGCCCAAGATACGCAGTATTTT.

The rearrangement joins TRBV12-3 or TRBV12-4 to TRBJ2-1; tentatively, D is TRBD1 (5 bases). This CDR3 is built from 10 residues. V was trimmed by 8 bases and J by 15 bases, leaving 14 bases between them. CDR3 sequence reads: CASQGVRWFF. As DNA, the CDR3 is TGTGCCAGCCAAGGGGTCCGGTGGTTCTTC.

The chain is built from TRBV9 and TRBJ1-2; D ambiguous. CDR3 length equals 18 residues. Per the germline V gene, CDR1 is SGDLS and CDR2 is YYNGEE. Deletions cut 3 bases from V and 0 bases from J, with 21 bases between. The CDR3 DNA reads as TGTGCCAGCAGCGGCACCGGGATTGGGTTTCGGTCTAACTATGGCTACACCTTC. This gives the protein CASSGTGIGFRSNYGYTF. The full variable domain, with the rest looked up from reference TRBV9 and TRBJ1-2, is DSGVTQTPKHLITATGQRVTLRCSPRSGDLSVYWYQQSLDQGLQFLIQYYNGEERAKGNILERFSAQQFPDLHSELNLSSLELGDSALYFCASSGTGIGFRSNYGYTFGSGTRLTVV.

CDR3 coding DNA: TGCGCCAGCAGACTTGGAACGGGGGGCTCCTTTGACTATGGCTACACCTTC. It codes for CASRLGTGGSFDYGYTF. This chain joins TRBV5-1 and TRBJ1-2, with D possibly TRBD1 on 6 matching bases. The germline gives CDR1 SGHRS, CDR2 YFSETQ. Trimming shortened V by 5 bases and J by 3 bases, and 23 bases separated the two germline ends. This CDR3 has 17 residues. The whole variable domain, remainder taken from reference TRBV5-1 and TRBJ1-2, is KAGVTQTPRYLIKTRGQQVTLSCSPISGHRSVSWYQQTPGQGLQFLFEYFSETQRNKGNFPGRFSGRQFSNSRSEMNVSTLELGDSALYLCASRLGTGGSFDYGYTFGSGTRLTVV.

This clone was seen only a few times. The chain recombines TRBV5-6 with TRBJ2-7; 9 bases line up with TRBD2. CDR1 is SGHDT, CDR2 YYEEEE, per germline. The CDR3 is made up of 14 amino acids. Trimming at V came to 3 bases and at J to 3 bases, leaving 4 bases not matched to a gene. CDR3 DNA sequence: TGTGCCAGCAGCTCTAGCGGGATTCTCTACGAGCAGTACTTC. This encodes CASSSSGILYEQYF.

In this sample, this clone turned up once. CDR3: CASSQDPGQGAAYEQYF. In DNA form, the CDR3 reads TGTGCCAGCAGCCAAGATCCCGGACAGGGGGCGGCCTACGAGCAGTACTTC. The V and J genes are TRBV3-1 (or the pseudogene TRBV3-2) and TRBJ2-7; 11 bases line up with TRBD1. Trimming took 0 bases from V and 2 from J; bases not matched to a gene: 6. Germline V gene sequence: CDR1 LGHDT, CDR2 YNNKEL (reference sequence). CDR3 size: 17 residues.

This sequence joins TRBV4-2 and TRBJ1-4, with D possibly being TRBD1 (6 bases). CDR1 is LGHNA and CDR2 is YNFKEQ in the germline V gene. CDR3 length: 14 residues. The V gene lost 7 bases and the J gene lost 6 bases, with 15 bases spanning the gap. The CDR3 DNA follows: TGTGCCAGCAATAGGGGGGGGGCCGATGAAAAACTGTTTTTT. Protein product: CASNRGGADEKLFF.

V gene TRBV6-6 combines with J gene TRBJ2-5; no clear D. CDR1 is MNHNY and CDR2 is SVGAGI in the germline V gene (reference sequence). Trimming took off 9 bases at V and 3 bases at J, with 11 bases between the two ends. CDR3 size: 12 residues. CDR3 sequence: CASGTRKETQYF. CDR3 bases: TGTGCCAGTGGTACCAGGAAAGAGACCCAGTACTTC.